This T cell receptor beta chain was identified during a study of memory CD4+ T cells and cytomegalovirus serostatus. As for the study in general: Of the healthy Belgian adults, 9 or 10 were CMV seropositive and approximately 24 seronegative. Study-wide findings and caveats: CD4+ memory repertoires contained about 40% of the roughly 160 reported CMV TCRbeta sequences. Repertoires predicted CMV serostatus with median bootstrapped AUC of about 0.95.

TCRdb's table, derived via immunoSEQ multiplex PCR, lists solely in-frame clones and lacks some. The sample holds over 55,000 clones, approximately 80% seen once. To note about this clone: What it binds is unknown.

Single viable CD3+CD4+CD8-CD45RO+ cells were sorted as the memory CD4+ T cells. This CDR3 region has 12 residues. The germline V gene encodes CDR1 SEHNR and CDR2 FQNEAQ (reference sequence). Between the trimmed V and J ends, which lost 6 bases and 7 bases, there was a span of 10 bases. This chain connects TRBV7-9 to TRBJ1-3; D not certain. The origin of this receptor is an adult in good health and CMV-seronegative. Material: memory CD4+ T cells from blood. The CDR3 protein is CASRSPANTIYF. Here the CDR3 DNA reads TGTGCCAGCAGATCGCCGGCGAACACCATATATTTT.